The rows below give T cell receptor beta chains drawn from one sample of a study of early T cells in non-severe SARS-CoV-2 infection. Using its own MiXCR run on the 5' RACE reads, TCRdb lists one record per CDR3 protein. The repertoire holds some 30,000 distinct CDR3 sequences, with roughly 7.2% as singletons. Sequencing was performed on whole blood. These TCRs come from an adult who was a healthcare worker with PCR-confirmed SARS-CoV-2 infection or an uninfected control (not recorded which). Each CDR3 is given with its conserved first and last residue. The D gene is left open where the match is weak. Clone size, where shown, is once, few, many, or a class for clones that have expanded.

v_call: TRBV7-9; clone_size: many; d_call: -; j_call: TRBJ2-2; cdr3_nt: TGTGCCAGCTCTTGGCGCCGGGACGGGTATTTTATCTCGACCGGGGAGCTGTTTTTT; cdr3_aa: CASSWRRDGYFISTGELFF
v_call: TRBV2; clone_size: many; d_call: -; j_call: TRBJ1-2; cdr3_nt: TGTGCCAGCAGTGCTTCAGGGTATGGCTACACCTTC; cdr3_aa: CASSASGYGYTF
v_call: TRBV7-9; clone_size: many; d_call: TRBD2; j_call: TRBJ2-3; cdr3_nt: TGTGCCAGCAGCTTAGCGGGAGGGCCCGTAGATACGCAGTATTTT; cdr3_aa: CASSLAGGPVDTQYF
v_call: TRBV7-8; clone_size: -; d_call: -; j_call: TRBJ2-4; cdr3_nt: TGTGCCAGCAGCTTGGGACAACTCCTAGCCAAAAACATTCAGTACTTC; cdr3_aa: CASSLGQLLAKNIQYF
v_call: TRBV20-1; clone_size: many; d_call: -; j_call: TRBJ2-1; cdr3_nt: TGCAGTGCTAACGCCGGACTTGCGATGGGGAGTAATGAGCAGTTCTTC; cdr3_aa: CSANAGLAMGSNEQFF
v_call: TRBV3-1; clone_size: many; d_call: -; j_call: TRBJ2-3; cdr3_nt: TGTGCCAGCAGCCCCTGGAGCACAGATACGCAGTATTTT; cdr3_aa: CASSPWSTDTQYF
v_call: TRBV30; clone_size: many; d_call: -; j_call: TRBJ1-3; cdr3_nt: TGTGCCTGGAGTGTAAGTTTCGCCTCTGGAAACACCATATATTTT; cdr3_aa: CAWSVSFASGNTIYF
v_call: TRBV7-8; clone_size: -; d_call: -; j_call: TRBJ1-5; cdr3_nt: TGTGCCAGCAGCACAGGAGGGGGGGACGTCAATCAGCCCCAGCATTTT; cdr3_aa: CASSTGGGDVNQPQHF
v_call: TRBV20-1; clone_size: many; d_call: -; j_call: TRBJ2-7; cdr3_nt: TGCAGTGCTAGGGTAGGTGGCCACGAGCAGTACTTC; cdr3_aa: CSARVGGHEQYF
v_call: TRBV28; clone_size: many; d_call: TRBD1; j_call: TRBJ2-6; cdr3_nt: TGTGCCAGCAGTTCTCCGGGACAGGGGAACGCTGGGGCCAACGTCCTGACTTTC; cdr3_aa: CASSSPGQGNAGANVLTF
v_call: TRBV9; clone_size: many; d_call: TRBD1; j_call: TRBJ2-2; cdr3_nt: TGTGCCGGACAGGACAGGAACACCGGGGAGCTGTTTTTT; cdr3_aa: CAGQDRNTGELFF
v_call: TRBV9; clone_size: many; d_call: -; j_call: TRBJ2-2; cdr3_nt: TGTGCCAGCAGCGTAGGGGCAAACCCGAACACCGGGGAGCTGTTTTTT; cdr3_aa: CASSVGANPNTGELFF
v_call: TRBV19; clone_size: few; d_call: -; j_call: TRBJ2-3; cdr3_nt: TGTGCCAGTAGTATAGATGGACAGACAGATACGCAGTATTTT; cdr3_aa: CASSIDGQTDTQYF
v_call: TRBV7-3; clone_size: few; d_call: -; j_call: TRBJ1-1; cdr3_nt: TGTGCCAGCAGCTTACGTTATTACACTGAAGCTTTCTTT; cdr3_aa: CASSLRYYTEAFF
v_call: TRBV5-1; clone_size: many; d_call: TRBD1; j_call: TRBJ1-2; cdr3_nt: TGCGCCAGCAGCTTGGACCAGGGGGCGTTTGGCTACACCTTC; cdr3_aa: CASSLDQGAFGYTF
v_call: TRBV19; clone_size: many; d_call: -; j_call: TRBJ1-5; cdr3_nt: TGTGCCAGTAGTTTAATCGGGCAGCCCCAGCATTTT; cdr3_aa: CASSLIGQPQHF
v_call: TRBV7-2; clone_size: many; d_call: TRBD2; j_call: TRBJ2-1; cdr3_nt: TGTGCCAGCAGCTTGGGGGGACTAGCGGAGTACAATGAGCAGTTCTTC; cdr3_aa: CASSLGGLAEYNEQFF